The subject of this entry is one TCR beta chain. Its antigen is currently unknown. The assay was immunoSEQ multiplex PCR, and TCRdb's table has in-frame clones only and misses some. The table lists about 220,000 clones, around 93% of them singletons, with around 1% in the top ten. CDR3 size: 17 residues. V lost 4 bases to trimming and J lost 1 base; unmatched junction nucleotides: 8. CDR1 LNHNV and CDR2 YYDKDF come from the germline V gene (reference sequence). The sample comes from a study of T cell responses to AZD1222 COVID-19 vaccine. Study results and caveats: Baseline testing showed seropositivity in only a handful of AZD1222 recipients. Distributed over spike, vaccine-associated CD4 TCRs predominated at 160-218 and 743-854.

The sequencing here drew on peripheral blood, taken on day 0 of MenACWY control vaccination. The receptor was derived from an adult in good health. The rearrangement uses TRBV15 and TRBJ2-2, with 8 bases identical to TRBD1. CDR3 sequence reads: CATSTDRQGRNTGELFF. The CDR3 region has the DNA TGTGCCACCAGCACGGACCGACAGGGGCGGAACACCGGGGAGCTGTTTTTT. The entire variable domain, with the rest obtained from reference TRBV15 and TRBJ2-2, is as follows: DAMVIQNPRYQVTQFGKPVTLSCSQTLNHNVMYWYQQKSSQAPKLLFHYYDKDFNNEADTPDNFQSRRPNTSFCFLDIRSPGLGDTAMYLCATSTDRQGRNTGELFFGEGSRLTVL.